One sample yielded the 32 T cell receptor beta chains listed below, sequenced in a study of cytomegalovirus exposure and HLA in healthy donors. PCR involved 60 Vbeta and 13 Jbeta primers. The assay was immunoSEQ multiplex PCR, and TCRdb's table has in-frame clones only and misses some. The table gives some 40,000 clones; the top ten clones make up around 3.8% of it. The sequencing input was PBMCs. These TCRs come from a male donor in good health and CMV-seronegative.

This chain's CDR3 is CASSLTASGAGELFF. CDR3 DNA: TGTGCCAGCAGTTTAACGGCTAGCGGGGCCGGGGAGCTGTTTTTT. The chain recombines TRBV27 with TRBJ2-2; 9 bases are shared with TRBD2. With 2 bases clipped from V and 6 bases from J, the junction kept 4 bases outside the gene matches. Looked up from germline, CDR1 is MNHEY and CDR2 is SMNVEV (reference sequence). The CDR3 is made up of 15 amino acids.

This CDR3 is CASTSRGRTYEQYF. CDR3 in DNA: TGTGCCAGCACCTCTAGAGGCAGAACCTACGAGCAGTACTTC. J is TRBJ2-7 and V is TRBV2; no definite D call. Per germline, CDR1 SNHLY and CDR2 FYNNEI. The CDR3 consists of 14 residues. V shed 7 bases and J shed 2 bases, with 15 bases lying between them.

The CDR3 bases are TGTGCCAGCAGCCGTGCCGAGACAGTTGCAGATACGCAGTATTTT. This codes for CASSRAETVADTQYF. This chain uses TRBV4-2 with TRBJ2-3, with a tentative D call TRBD1 (5 bases). Between the trimmed V and J ends, which lost 4 bases and 4 bases, there was a span of 15 bases. CDR1 LGHNA and CDR2 YNFKEQ come from the germline V gene. The length of the CDR3 is 15 residues.

The chain couples TRBV5-1 to TRBJ2-5, with D perhaps matching TRBD1 (7 bases). The ends were cut back, 5 bases at V and 1 base at J, with 9 bases in the middle. Germline V CDR1 and CDR2: SGHRS, YFSETQ. There are 13 residues in the CDR3. The CDR3 spells CASRRDSQETQYF. DNA for the CDR3: TGCGCCAGCAGGCGGGACAGCCAAGAGACCCAGTACTTC.

The V call is TRBV19, the J call TRBJ1-1; 7 positions agree with TRBD1. CDR1 and CDR2 (germline): LNHDA, SQIVND (reference sequence). The trim removed 6 bases at V and 2 bases at J, leaving 6 bases unmatched. There are 14 residues in the CDR3. The CDR3 loop is CASRDRVKNTEAFF. DNA for the CDR3: TGTGCCAGTAGAGACAGGGTAAAAAACACTGAAGCTTTCTTT.

Concerning this clone itself: The junction departs from the called germline gene at one end, perhaps through a read error. V gene TRBV9 combines with J gene TRBJ2-1, with TRBD2 identical over 13 bases. Per germline, CDR1 SGDLS and CDR2 YYNGEE. The CDR3 sequence is 18 residues long. The CDR3, as DNA: TGTGCCAGCAGCGGAGGGACTAGCGGGGCCAGCTCCGACAATGAGCAGTTCTTC. Translated, it gives CASSGGTSGASSDNEQFF.

The chain has TRBV18 and TRBJ1-5, with TRBD1 matching 8 bases. The CDR3 covers 14 residues. Germline V gives CDR1 KGHSH, CDR2 LQKENI. J lost 2 bases, V lost 5 bases, and 2 bases had no gene match. CDR3 sequence (DNA): TGTGCCAGCTCAACGGGACAGGGCAATCAGCCCCAGCATTTT. Encoded protein: CASSTGQGNQPQHF.

The chain recombines TRBV5-1 with TRBJ2-3; possible D gene TRBD1, 6 bases. Trimming stripped 0 bases from V and 5 bases from J, with 10 bases between. CDR1 and CDR2 (germline): SGHRS, YFSETQ. The CDR3 loop spans 14 amino acids. CDR3 sequence: CASSLVGGRDTQYF. The CDR3 bases are TGCGCCAGCAGCTTGGTTGGGGGCCGAGATACGCAGTATTTT.

The chain has TRBV28 and TRBJ1-2; D remains unclear. Per the germline V gene, CDR1 is MDHEN and CDR2 is SYDVKM. CDR3 length equals 12 residues. Trimming took 5 bases from V and 14 from J, leaving 18 bases between them. DNA of the CDR3: TGTGCCAGCAGTCCCCAAGATATAACCGAGACCTTC. This gives the protein CASSPQDITETF.

Here the CDR3 reads CASSTDRGNQPQHF. The CDR3 DNA follows: TGTGCCAGTAGTACAGACAGGGGCAATCAGCCCCAGCATTTT. The chain links TRBV19 to TRBJ1-5; 7 bases fit TRBD1. V lost 4 bases and J lost 2; bases outside the gene matches: 2. The CDR3 spans 14 residues. Germline CDR1 and CDR2: LNHDA and SQIVND (reference sequence).

The J gene is TRBJ1-2, the V gene TRBV6-1, with a possible D match to TRBD1 (6 bases). V lost 6 bases and J 4 bases, leaving 18 bases between the germline ends. Germline values: CDR1 MNHNS, CDR2 SASEGT. The CDR3 has 15 residues. For the CDR3, the DNA is TGTGCCAGCAGGGACCTTAGGGGGTGGCTCTATGGCTACACCTTC. It translates to CASRDLRGWLYGYTF.

V usage is TRBV7-3 and J usage is TRBJ1-1, with D possibly being TRBD1 (5 bases). The CDR3 extends over 13 amino acids. With 4 bases removed from V and 4 bases from J, the gap between germline ends came to 10 bases. Germline V gene lookup returns CDR1 SGHTA and CDR2 FQGTGA. In DNA, the CDR3 is TGTGCCAGCAGCTCTGACAGCTTCACTGAAGCTTTCTTT. It yields the protein CASSSDSFTEAFF. Supplemented by reference TRBV7-3 and TRBJ1-1, the full variable domain reads GAGVSQTPSNKVTEKGKYVELRCDPISGHTALYWYRQSLGQGPEFLIYFQGTGAADDSGLPNDRFFAVRPEGSVSTLKIQRTERGDSAVYLCASSSDSFTEAFFGQGTRLTVV.

This chain links TRBV28 with TRBJ2-7; D unclear. The CDR3 covers 15 residues. V was trimmed by 2 bases and J by 1 base, leaving 12 bases between them. From germline, CDR1 is MDHEN and CDR2 SYDVKM. The CDR3 region is CASSLEEVGSYEQYF. In DNA, the CDR3 is TGTGCCAGCAGTTTAGAAGAGGTTGGATCCTACGAGCAGTACTTC.

The V gene is TRBV6-5, the J gene TRBJ2-7; TRBD1 aligns across 8 bases. The J segment lost 2 bases and the V segment lost 7 bases, leaving 7 bases of the junction unmatched. There are 14 residues in the CDR3. Germline V gene lookup returns CDR1 MNHEY and CDR2 SVGAGI. In nucleotides, the CDR3 is TGTGCCAGCACTCGAGACAGGGGTGCCTACGAGCAGTACTTC. This gives the protein CASTRDRGAYEQYF.

The DNA of the CDR3 is TGTGCCAGCAGCTTAGAGGGGGGGACTGCGGATGAGACCCAGTACTTC. Translated: CASSLEGGTADETQYF. The chain carries TRBV7-9 and TRBJ2-5; tentative D call: TRBD2 (7 bases). V was shortened by 1 base and J by 5 bases, with 17 bases between the two germline ends. This CDR3 is built from 16 residues. Germline V gene lookup returns CDR1 SEHNR and CDR2 FQNEAQ (reference sequence).

The J gene is TRBJ1-3, the V gene TRBV19; tentative D call: TRBD1 (5 bases). Trimming removed 6 bases at V and 0 bases at J, with 9 bases between. Germline CDR1 is LNHDA and CDR2 is SQIVND (reference sequence). The CDR3 sequence is 14 residues long. The CDR3 coding sequence is TGTGCCAGTAGGGATGACAGCTCTGGAAACACCATATATTTT. This encodes CASRDDSSGNTIYF. Drawing the rest from reference TRBV19 and TRBJ1-3, the complete variable domain is DGGITQSPKYLFRKEGQNVTLSCEQNLNHDAMYWYRQDPGQGLRLIYYSQIVNDFQKGDIAEGYSVSREKKESFPLTVTSAQKNPTAFYLCASRDDSSGNTIYFGEGSWLTVV.

Concerning this clone: The junction departs from germline at one end; a sequencing error may be responsible. The rearrangement uses TRBV9 and TRBJ2-1, with 14 bases matching TRBD2. CDR1 and CDR2 from the germline V gene are SGDLS and YYNGEE. This CDR3 region has 16 residues. The CDR3 region is CASGVGLAGGYNEQFF. Written as DNA, the CDR3 is TGTGCCAGCGGCGTCGGACTAGCGGGGGGCTACAATGAGCAGTTCTTC.

V gene TRBV9 combines with J gene TRBJ2-7; 8 bases are a match to TRBD1. After removal of 3 bases from V and 1 base from J, the junction contained 3 bases not matched to a gene. Per germline, CDR1 SGDLS and CDR2 YYNGEE. This CDR3 spans 14 amino acids. This chain's CDR3 is CASSEGTGSYEQYF. The CDR3 DNA follows: TGTGCCAGCAGCGAGGGGACAGGTTCCTACGAGCAGTACTTC.

V usage is TRBV5-1 and J usage is TRBJ1-1; 7 bases are a match to TRBD1. Germline loops: CDR1 SGHRS, CDR2 YFSETQ. Unmatched junction bases numbered 5, after V lost 3 bases and J lost 0 bases. This CDR3 contains 15 residues. The DNA of the CDR3 is TGCGCCAGCAGCTCCCTGGACAGGATGAACACTGAAGCTTTCTTT. It translates to CASSSLDRMNTEAFF.

The chain recombines TRBV7-3 with TRBJ2-3, with TRBD1 matching over 7 bases. CDR3 length: 14 residues. V shed 4 bases, J shed 1 base, and the junction held 2 bases outside the gene matches. The germline gives CDR1 SGHTA, CDR2 FQGTGA. DNA of the CDR3: TGTGCCAGCAGCTCCGGGACAGGCACAGATACGCAGTATTTT. Its translation is CASSSGTGTDTQYF.

The chain is built from TRBV20-1 and TRBJ1-1; no definite D call. The CDR3 extends over 11 amino acids. The germline V gene has CDR1 DFQATT and CDR2 SNEGSKA (reference sequence). CDR3 in DNA: TGCAGCGGTACAGTGAACACTGAAGCTTTCTTT. Protein sequence: CSGTVNTEAFF.

The V call is TRBV13, the J call TRBJ1-4, with 9 bases that match TRBD1. Trimming removed 4 bases from V and 7 bases from J; junction bases left unmatched: 7. From germline, CDR1 is PRHDT and CDR2 FYEKMQ (reference sequence). The CDR3 loop spans 15 amino acids. The CDR3: CASSSRDRETEKLFF. CDR3 DNA sequence: TGTGCCAGCAGCTCTCGGGACAGGGAGACTGAAAAACTGTTTTTT. Complete variable domain (other parts from reference TRBV13 and TRBJ1-4): AAGVIQSPRHLIKEKRETATLKCYPIPRHDTVYWYQQGPGQDPQFLISFYEKMQSDKGSIPDRFSAQQFSDYHSELNMSSLELGDSALYFCASSSRDRETEKLFFGSGTQLSVL.

This chain connects TRBV27 to TRBJ2-7; D may be TRBD1 (5 bases). Germline V gene data show CDR1 as MNHEY and CDR2 as SMNVEV (reference sequence). This CDR3 has 13 amino acids. Trimming left V 6 bases short and J 1 base short, with 10 bases between. CDR3 residues: CASRDILSYEQYF. In nucleotides, the CDR3 is TGTGCCAGCAGGGACATTCTTTCCTACGAGCAGTACTTC.

The V call is TRBV9, the J call TRBJ1-2; 9 nucleotides match TRBD1. Looked up from germline, CDR1 is SGDLS and CDR2 is YYNGEE. The trim removed 0 bases at V and 4 bases at J, leaving 4 bases unmatched. The CDR3 length is 15 residues. This chain's CDR3 is CASSVEGQGAYGYTF. The CDR3 DNA is TGTGCCAGCAGCGTAGAGGGACAGGGCGCCTATGGCTACACCTTC.

This rearrangement joins TRBV6-5 to TRBJ1-1; D is undetermined. Germline lookup yields CDR1 MNHEY and CDR2 SVGAGI. Between the trimmed V and J ends, which lost 4 bases and 3 bases, there was a span of 12 bases. This CDR3 comprises 14 residues. The chain's CDR3 is CASSSLGRDTEAFF. The CDR3 DNA is TGTGCCAGCAGTTCCCTGGGGAGGGACACTGAAGCTTTCTTT.

The V call is TRBV6-5, the J call TRBJ1-2; 8 bases fit TRBD1. V shed 8 bases, J shed 6 bases, and the junction held 14 bases outside the gene matches. Germline V lookup: CDR1 MNHEY, CDR2 SVGAGI. There are 15 residues in the CDR3. CDR3 sequence: CASGLRGLNLHGYTF. CDR3 bases: TGTGCCAGCGGGCTCAGGGGGCTAAACTTGCATGGCTACACCTTC.

V is TRBV7-9 and J is TRBJ1-2; 7 positions match TRBD1. Unmatched junction bases numbered 9, after V lost 10 bases and J lost 1 base. The germline CDR1 and CDR2 sequences are SEHNR and FQNEAQ (reference sequence). The CDR3 is made up of 14 amino acids. CDR3 sequence (DNA): TGTGCCACCAACTCCGGGACAGATAACTATGGCTACACCTTC. As protein: CATNSGTDNYGYTF.

The chain uses TRBV7-2 and TRBJ2-1; no reliable D call. CDR3 length: 17 amino acids. The V gene's germline CDR1 is SGHTA and CDR2 FQGNSA. V lost 5 bases and J lost 4, with 21 bases in between. The DNA of the CDR3 is TGTGCCAGCAGCCCTCGTCTGGGCTCTGATGGGTACAATGAGCAGTTCTTC. Its translation: CASSPRLGSDGYNEQFF.

The V gene is TRBV5-1, the J gene TRBJ1-1; 7 positions match TRBD1. The CDR3 is 14 residues long. CDR1 SGHRS and CDR2 YFSETQ come from the germline V gene. Unmatched junction bases numbered 8, after V lost 4 bases and J lost 5 bases. CDR3 in amino acids: CASSPLTGSTEAFF. CDR3 sequence (DNA): TGCGCCAGCAGCCCCCTGACAGGGAGTACTGAAGCTTTCTTT.

The V gene is TRBV5-4, the J gene TRBJ2-1; D ambiguous. This CDR3 contains 14 residues. Between the trimmed V and J ends, which lost 0 bases and 8 bases, there was a span of 12 bases. From germline, CDR1 is SGHNT and CDR2 YYREEE (reference sequence). CDR3: CASSLEPDRDEQFF. CDR3 coding DNA: TGTGCCAGCAGCTTGGAACCTGACCGGGATGAGCAGTTCTTC.

The chain couples TRBV6-1 to TRBJ2-7; possible D gene TRBD2, 5 bases. CDR3 size: 15 residues. V lost 3 bases and J 1 base, leaving 13 bases between the germline ends. The germline V gene has CDR1 MNHNS and CDR2 SASEGT. The CDR3, as DNA: TGTGCCAGCAGTGATCGATACGGGAAGTCCTACGAGCAGTACTTC. Translation gives CASSDRYGKSYEQYF.

This chain links TRBV4-1 with TRBJ2-7, with a tentative D call TRBD2 (5 bases). Germline lookup yields CDR1 MGHRA and CDR2 YSYEKL. The ends were cut back, 3 bases at V and 2 bases at J, with 14 bases in the middle. This CDR3 comprises 15 residues. The CDR3, as DNA: TGCGCCAGCAGCCAGCTCCTTCAGGAGGCCTACGAGCAGTACTTC. Its translation: CASSQLLQEAYEQYF.